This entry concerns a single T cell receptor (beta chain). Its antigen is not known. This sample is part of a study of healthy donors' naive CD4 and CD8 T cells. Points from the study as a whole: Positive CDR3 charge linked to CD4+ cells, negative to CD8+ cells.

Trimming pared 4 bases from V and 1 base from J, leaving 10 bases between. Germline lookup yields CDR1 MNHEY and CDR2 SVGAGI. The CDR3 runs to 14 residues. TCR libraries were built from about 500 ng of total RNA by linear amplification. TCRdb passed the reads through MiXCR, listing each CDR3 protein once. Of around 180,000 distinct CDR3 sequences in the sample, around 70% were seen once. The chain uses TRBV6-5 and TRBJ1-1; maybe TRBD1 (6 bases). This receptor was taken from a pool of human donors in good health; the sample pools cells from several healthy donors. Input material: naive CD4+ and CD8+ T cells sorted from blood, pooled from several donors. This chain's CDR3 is CASSWQGRNTEAFF. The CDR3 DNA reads TGTGCCAGCAGTTGGCAGGGGCGGAACACTGAAGCTTTCTTT.